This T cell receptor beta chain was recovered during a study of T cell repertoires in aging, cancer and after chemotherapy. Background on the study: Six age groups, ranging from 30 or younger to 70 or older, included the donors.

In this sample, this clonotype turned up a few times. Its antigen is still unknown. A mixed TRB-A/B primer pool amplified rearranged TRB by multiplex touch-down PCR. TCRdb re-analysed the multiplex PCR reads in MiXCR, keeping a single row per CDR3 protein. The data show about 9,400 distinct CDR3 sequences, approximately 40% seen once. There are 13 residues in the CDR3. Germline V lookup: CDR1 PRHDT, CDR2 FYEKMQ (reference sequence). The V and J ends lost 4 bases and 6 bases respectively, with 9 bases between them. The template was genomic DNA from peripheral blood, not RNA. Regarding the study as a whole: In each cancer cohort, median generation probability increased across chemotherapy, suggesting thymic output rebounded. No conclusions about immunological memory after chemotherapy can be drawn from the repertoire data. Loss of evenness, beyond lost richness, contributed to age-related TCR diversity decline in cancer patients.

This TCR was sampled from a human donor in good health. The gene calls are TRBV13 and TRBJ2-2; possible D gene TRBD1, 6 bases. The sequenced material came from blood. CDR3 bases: TGTGCCAGCAGCTCACGACAGGCCGGGGAGCTGTTTTTT. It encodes CASSSRQAGELFF.